Sequencing of this TCR beta chain was carried out in a study of Graves' ophthalmopathy and Graves' hyperthyroidism. As for this clonotype: Its antigen remains unknown.

This CDR3 has 15 residues. Trimming took off 5 bases at V and 2 bases at J, with 13 bases between the two ends. Germline-derived CDR1 and CDR2 are MDHEN and SYDVKM. The TCR beta CDR3 regions underwent amplification from RNA transcripts. The library came from an HTBI-primed first-round RT-PCR and a second-round multiplex PCR. MiXCR, applied by TCRdb to the multiplex PCR reads, yields one record per CDR3 protein. The table has about 210,000 distinct CDR3 sequences, under 30% seen once; the top ten hold approximately 9.1%. Study-wide findings and caveats: Thyroid clonotypes that were expanded above 0.001 frequency mostly also appeared in blood. The study's model predicted ophthalmopathy progression at approximately 71% sensitivity and around 75% specificity.

The source of this sequence is a middle-aged man with Graves' ophthalmopathy. Specimen: peripheral blood. The rearrangement joins TRBV28 to TRBJ1-5; no clear D. Here the CDR3 reads CASSLRPAGNQPQHF. The CDR3 nucleotides are TGTGCCAGCAGTCTACGACCAGCCGGCAATCAGCCCCAGCATTTT. Combining the CDR3 with reference TRBV28 and TRBJ1-5 gives the whole variable domain DVKVTQSSRYLVKRTGEKVFLECVQDMDHENMFWYRQDPGLGLRLIYFSYDVKMKEKGDIPEGYSVSREKKERFSLILESASTNQTSMYLCASSLRPAGNQPQHFGDGTRLSIL.